These 12 T cell receptor beta chains were sequenced from one sample in a study of blood T cells in healthy people across ages. Primed by a sample-barcoded 5' primer and a J-beta primer mix, a second PCR proceeded for about 6 to 11 cycles. MiXCR, run by TCRdb on the 5' RACE reads, gives a single entry per CDR3 protein. Of under 700,000 distinct CDR3 sequences in the sample, less than 25% were seen once. These sequences were also reported in another study, on T cells of mothers and their children.

The material sequenced was blood. Every receptor here comes from a boy younger than 18 in good health.

This clonotype has only a few counts. V usage is TRBV30 and J usage is TRBJ2-4; D is unresolved. The CDR3 runs 13 residues. The V gene lost 6 bases and the J gene lost 0 bases, with 9 bases spanning the gap. The germline CDR1 and CDR2 sequences are GTSNPN and SVGIG (reference sequence). The CDR3 here is CACNNLAKNIQYF. The DNA for the CDR3 is TGTGCCTGCAACAATTTAGCCAAAAACATTCAGTACTTC.

In its sample, this clonotype was seen a few times. J is TRBJ2-4 and V is TRBV7-2; 10 nucleotides align to TRBD2. The CDR3 covers 13 residues. V shed 1 base, J shed 14 bases, and the junction held 5 bases outside the gene matches. Germline loops: CDR1 SGHTA, CDR2 FQGNSA. CDR3 in amino acids: CASSLDGTSGEYF. The CDR3 DNA reads as TGTGCCAGCAGCTTAGATGGCACTAGCGGGGAGTACTTC. The whole variable domain, remainder taken from reference TRBV7-2 and TRBJ2-4, is GAGVSQSPSNKVTEKGKDVELRCDPISGHTALYWYRQSLGQGLEFLIYFQGNSAPDKSGLPSDRFSAERTGGSVSTLTIQRTQQEDSAVYLCASSLDGTSGEYFGAGTRLSVL.

This clonotype was seen a few times. The rearrangement joins TRBV7-2 to TRBJ1-5, with a tentative D call TRBD1 (6 bases). V was shortened by 2 bases and J by 9 bases, with 17 bases between the two germline ends. Per the germline V gene, CDR1 is SGHTA and CDR2 is FQGNSA. This CDR3 contains 15 residues. The CDR3 here is CASSLSNRASRPQHF. CDR3 bases: TGTGCCAGCAGCTTATCGAACAGGGCGAGTCGGCCCCAGCATTTT. Full variable domain (outside the CDR3, taken from reference TRBV7-2 and TRBJ1-5): GAGVSQSPSNKVTEKGKDVELRCDPISGHTALYWYRQSLGQGLEFLIYFQGNSAPDKSGLPSDRFSAERTGGSVSTLTIQRTQQEDSAVYLCASSLSNRASRPQHFGDGTRLSIL.

The chain couples TRBV10-3 to TRBJ1-1; possible D gene TRBD1, 6 bases. The CDR3 sequence is 15 residues long. Germline V lookup: CDR1 ENHRY, CDR2 SYGVKD. Trimming cost V 1 base and J 6 bases, with 15 bases left between them. The CDR3 DNA reads TGTGCCATCAGTGAGTTCGAGGGGGACGTTGCTGAAGCTTTCTTT. Protein sequence: CAISEFEGDVAEAFF.

The chain links TRBV5-6 to TRBJ2-5; D unclear. The CDR3 sequence is 15 residues long. Germline V gene sequence: CDR1 SGHDT, CDR2 YYEEEE. The germline V and J ends were trimmed by 0 bases and 0 bases, with 9 bases remaining between them. The CDR3 DNA sequence: TGTGCCAGCAGCTTGGGTTCGAGTAACCAAGAGACCCAGTACTTC. Its protein product is CASSLGSSNQETQYF.

There are many counts of this clonotype. Relative to the germline gene, one junction end is altered; a read error may explain this. V gene TRBV7-2 combines with J gene TRBJ2-5; 9 bases map to TRBD2. The CDR3 sequence is 14 residues long. Germline values: CDR1 SGHTA, CDR2 FQGNSA. CDR3 sequence reads: CASSSLAGQETQYF. CDR3 nucleotide sequence: TGCGCCAGCAGCTCGCTAGCGGGGCAAGAGACCCAGTACTTC.

This clonotype was seen only a few times. The chain combines TRBV6-1 with TRBJ1-2, with no clear D. The length of the CDR3 is 14 residues. CDR1 is MNHNS and CDR2 is SASEGT in the germline V gene. The V and J ends lost 2 bases and 2 bases respectively, with 9 bases between them. CDR3 residues: CASSENRVNYGYTF. For the CDR3, the DNA is TGTGCCAGCAGTGAAAATCGGGTAAACTATGGCTACACCTTC.

This clonotype has just a few counts. The CDR3 sequence is CASSPALAGGLYEQYF. CDR3 bases: TGTGCCAGCAGTCCTGCCCTAGCGGGAGGACTCTACGAGCAGTACTTC. This chain joins TRBV6-2 or TRBV6-3 and TRBJ2-7; 11 nucleotides match TRBD2. The CDR3 covers 16 residues. Looked up from germline, CDR1 is MNHEY and CDR2 is SVGEGT. Trimming took 5 bases from V and 3 from J; bases not matched to a gene: 9.

The V call is TRBV28, the J call TRBJ2-5; possible D gene TRBD2, 5 bases. The J call may be in error: the DNA end matches TRBJ2-7 better. Germline V lookup: CDR1 MDHEN, CDR2 SYDVKM. This CDR3 has 15 residues. The DNA for the CDR3 is TGTGCCAGCAGTTTCTCACGGATCGGGGCCTACGAGCAGTACTTC. This codes for CASSFSRIGAYEQYF.

V usage is TRBV9 and J usage is TRBJ2-7; D unresolved. CDR1 is SGDLS and CDR2 is YYNGEE in the germline V gene. The V and J ends lost 0 bases and 3 bases respectively, with 10 bases between them. The length of the CDR3 is 14 residues. CDR3 sequence: CASSVVVTVYEQYF. CDR3 in DNA: TGTGCCAGCAGCGTAGTAGTGACCGTCTACGAGCAGTACTTC.

The chain couples TRBV14 to TRBJ2-7; D unresolved. The CDR3 sequence is 16 residues long. Trimming removed 1 base from V and 2 bases from J, with 15 bases in between. Germline values: CDR1 SGHDN, CDR2 FVKESK. This CDR3 reads CASSQASAFKPYEQYF. DNA of the CDR3: TGTGCCAGCAGCCAAGCCTCGGCCTTCAAGCCCTACGAGCAGTACTTC. Complete variable domain (other parts from reference TRBV14 and TRBJ2-7): EAGVTQFPSHSVIEKGQTVTLRCDPISGHDNLYWYRRVMGKEIKFLLHFVKESKQDESGMPNNRFLAERTGGTYSTLKVQPAELEDSGVYFCASSQASAFKPYEQYFGPGTRLTVT.

This chain links TRBV28 with TRBJ2-1; D call uncertain. The J call may be faulty, since TRBJ2-7 better matches the DNA end. CDR1 MDHEN and CDR2 SYDVKM come from the germline V gene. The CDR3 has 16 amino acids. The CDR3 DNA reads as TGTGCCAGCAGTTTCAGCCCCAGACTCCCTACCTACGAGCAGTACTTC. It translates to CASSFSPRLPTYEQYF.